The 3 T cell receptor beta chains presented below share a single source sample, sequenced in a study of radiotherapy plus CTLA-4 blockade in lung cancer. Profiling relied on immunoSEQ multiplex PCR, and the TCRdb table lists in-frame clones only, not all of them. The sample consists of 45,000 to 55,000 clones, approximately 76% of them appearing once. Sequencing was performed on peripheral blood, taken from a patient treated with radiotherapy plus ipilimumab. The origin of the receptors is a human donor with non-small cell lung cancer who had stable disease on radiotherapy plus ipilimumab.

This rearrangement joins TRBV10-3 to TRBJ2-1; a possible D gene is TRBD1 (5 bases). Trimming stripped 3 bases from V and 0 bases from J, with 9 bases between. The CDR3 has 15 residues. Germline V gene sequence: CDR1 ENHRY, CDR2 SYGVKD. CDR3 DNA: TGTGCCATCAGTGACACAGGTGGCTCCTACAATGAGCAGTTCTTC. This codes for CAISDTGGSYNEQFF.

A few counts support this clone. The chain carries TRBV19 and TRBJ2-7; D uncertain. The V end lost 4 bases, the J end lost 2 bases, and 15 bases lay between the germline ends. Germline values: CDR1 LNHDA, CDR2 SQIVND (reference sequence). This CDR3 is built from 15 residues. The chain's CDR3 is CASSTSVQDTYEQYV. The CDR3 nucleotides are TGTGCCAGTAGTACATCCGTCCAGGATACCTACGAGCAGTACGTC.

The chain links TRBV2 to TRBJ2-1; D may correspond to TRBD1 or TRBD2 (5 bases each). V dropped 2 bases and J dropped 5 bases, with 7 bases sitting between them. The CDR3 loop spans 13 amino acids. From germline, CDR1 is SNHLY and CDR2 FYNNEI. Written as DNA, the CDR3 is TGTGCCAGCAGTGAACTGGGGGACAATGAGCAGTTCTTC. Translation: CASSELGDNEQFF.